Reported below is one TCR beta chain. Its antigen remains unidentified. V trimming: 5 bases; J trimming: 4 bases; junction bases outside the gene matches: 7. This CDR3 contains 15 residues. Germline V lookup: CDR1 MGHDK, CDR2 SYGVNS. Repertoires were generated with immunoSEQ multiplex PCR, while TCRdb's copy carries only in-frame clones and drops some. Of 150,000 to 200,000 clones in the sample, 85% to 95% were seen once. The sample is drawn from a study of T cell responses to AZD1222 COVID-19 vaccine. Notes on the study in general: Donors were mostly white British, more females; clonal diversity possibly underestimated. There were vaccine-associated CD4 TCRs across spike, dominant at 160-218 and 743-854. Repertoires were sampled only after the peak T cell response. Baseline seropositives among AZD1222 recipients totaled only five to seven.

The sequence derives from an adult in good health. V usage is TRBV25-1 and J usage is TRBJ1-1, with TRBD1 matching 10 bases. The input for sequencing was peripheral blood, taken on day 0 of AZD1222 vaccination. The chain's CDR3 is CASSPTGTGVTEAFF. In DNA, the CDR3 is TGTGCCAGCAGTCCTACCGGGACAGGGGTCACTGAAGCTTTCTTT.